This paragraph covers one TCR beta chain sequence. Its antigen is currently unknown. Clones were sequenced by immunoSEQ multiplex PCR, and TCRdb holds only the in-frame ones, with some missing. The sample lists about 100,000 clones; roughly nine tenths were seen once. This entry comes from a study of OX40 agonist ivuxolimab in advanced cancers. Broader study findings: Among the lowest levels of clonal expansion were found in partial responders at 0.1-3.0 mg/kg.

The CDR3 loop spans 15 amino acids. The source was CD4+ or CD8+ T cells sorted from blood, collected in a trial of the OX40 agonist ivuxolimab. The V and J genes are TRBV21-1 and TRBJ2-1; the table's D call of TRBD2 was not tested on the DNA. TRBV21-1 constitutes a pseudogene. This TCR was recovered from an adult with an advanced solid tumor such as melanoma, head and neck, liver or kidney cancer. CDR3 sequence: CASNQTSGTADEQFF. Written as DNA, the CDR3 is TGTGCCAGCAACCAGACTAGCGGGACGGCGGATGAGCAGTTCTTC.